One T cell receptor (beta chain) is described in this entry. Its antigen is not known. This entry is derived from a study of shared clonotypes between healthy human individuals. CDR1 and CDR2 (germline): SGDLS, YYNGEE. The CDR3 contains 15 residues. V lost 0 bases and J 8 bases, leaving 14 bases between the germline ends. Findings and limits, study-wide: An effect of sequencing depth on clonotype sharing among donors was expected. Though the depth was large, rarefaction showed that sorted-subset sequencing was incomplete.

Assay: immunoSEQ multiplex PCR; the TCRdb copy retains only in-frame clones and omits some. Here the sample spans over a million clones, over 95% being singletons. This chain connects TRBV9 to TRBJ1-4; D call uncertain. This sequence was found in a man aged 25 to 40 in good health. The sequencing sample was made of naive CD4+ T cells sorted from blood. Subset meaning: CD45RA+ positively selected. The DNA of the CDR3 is TGTGCCAGCAGCGTAGAAGACAAACGGCGGGAAAAACTGTTTTTT. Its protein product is CASSVEDKRREKLFF.